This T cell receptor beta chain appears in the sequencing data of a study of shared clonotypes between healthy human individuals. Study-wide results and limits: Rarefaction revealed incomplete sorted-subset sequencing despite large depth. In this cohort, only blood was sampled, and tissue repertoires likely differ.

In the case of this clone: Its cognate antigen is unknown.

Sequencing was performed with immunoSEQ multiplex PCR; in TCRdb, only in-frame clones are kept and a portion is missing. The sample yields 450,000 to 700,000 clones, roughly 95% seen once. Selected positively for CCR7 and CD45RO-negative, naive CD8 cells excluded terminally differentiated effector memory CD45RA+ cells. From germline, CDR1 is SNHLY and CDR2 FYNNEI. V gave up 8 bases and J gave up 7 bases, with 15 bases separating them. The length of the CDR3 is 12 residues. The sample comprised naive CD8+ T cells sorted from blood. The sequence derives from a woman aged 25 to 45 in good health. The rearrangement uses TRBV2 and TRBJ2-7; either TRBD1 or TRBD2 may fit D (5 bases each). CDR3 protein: CASASGSGEQYF. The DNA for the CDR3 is TGTGCCAGCGCCTCAGGGTCGGGGGAGCAGTACTTC. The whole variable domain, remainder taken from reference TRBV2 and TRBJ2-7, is EPEVTQTPSHQVTQMGQEVILRCVPISNHLYFYWYRQILGQKVEFLVSFYNNEISEKSEIFDDQFSVERPDGSNFTLKIRSTKLEDSAMYFCASASGSGEQYFGPGTRLTVT.